The 18 T cell receptor beta chains presented below share a single source sample, sequenced in a study of T cell repertoires in cytomegalovirus infection. TCRdb fed the reads into MiXCR, producing one record per CDR3 protein. The sample gives around 800,000 distinct CDR3 sequences, about 30% of which show up once; 12% is in the top ten. No cognate antigen is known for these TCRs. Sample: cultured CD8+ T cells from PBMCs, taken from culture after CMV antigen stimulation. Source of these receptors: a human donor in good health (CMV status not recorded). Some clones in this sample may be carry-over from other donors' samples.

The chain joins TRBV7-8 to TRBJ2-1; 9 positions match TRBD1. Germline V gene lookup returns CDR1 SGHVS and CDR2 FQNEAQ. V gave up 0 bases and J gave up 2 bases; unmatched junction bases: 2. This CDR3 has 16 residues. The CDR3 reads CASSLAHRGPYNEQFF. The DNA for the CDR3 is TGTGCCAGCAGCTTAGCCCACAGGGGGCCCTACAATGAGCAGTTCTTC.

This clonotype was counted between two and nine times. This sequence joins TRBV10-3 and TRBJ2-7, with D maybe TRBD1 (5 bases). V was trimmed by 6 bases and J by 3 bases, leaving 18 bases between them. Per the germline V gene, CDR1 is ENHRY and CDR2 is SYGVKD. The CDR3 length is 15 residues. The CDR3 protein is CAISVRTRELYEQYF. The DNA for the CDR3 is TGTGCCATCAGCGTAAGGACAAGAGAGCTCTACGAGCAGTACTTC.

This chain connects TRBV7-3 to TRBJ2-5; D ambiguous. Germline CDR1 reads SGHTA; CDR2 reads FQGTGA. The V and J ends lost 1 base and 5 bases respectively, with 8 bases between them. The CDR3 runs to 13 residues. DNA for the CDR3: TGTGCCAGCAGCTTAAATCCACTGGAGACCCAGTACTTC. Encoded protein: CASSLNPLETQYF.

The chain is built from TRBV7-6 and TRBJ2-5, with TRBD2 identical over 7 bases. V lost 1 base and J lost 0; bases outside the gene matches: 5. The CDR3 extends over 16 amino acids. In germline, CDR1 is SGHVS, CDR2 FNYEAQ. CDR3 bases: TGTGCCAGCAGCTTAGTTGGCGGGAGAGACCAAGAGACCCAGTACTTC. Protein: CASSLVGGRDQETQYF.

CDR3 in amino acids: CASSARTSGGRANEQFF. For the CDR3, the DNA is TGTGCCAGCAGTGCCCGGACTAGCGGGGGGCGGGCCAATGAGCAGTTCTTC. The V gene is TRBV6-4, the J gene TRBJ2-1; 14 bases agree with TRBD2. Germline lookup yields CDR1 MRHNA and CDR2 SNTAGT. V dropped 4 bases and J dropped 6; count of bases not matched to a gene: 8. The CDR3 has 17 amino acids.

The chain is built from TRBV20-1 and TRBJ1-1; D perhaps matches TRBD1 (6 bases). Germline CDR1 DFQATT, CDR2 SNEGSKA (reference sequence). The CDR3 has 14 residues. The V and J ends lost 5 bases and 6 bases respectively, with 19 bases between them. CDR3 loop: CSAQMDSRFAEAFF. CDR3 DNA sequence: TGCAGTGCTCAGATGGACAGCCGATTTGCTGAAGCTTTCTTT.

This clonotype was recorded a few times. The chain combines TRBV6-6 with TRBJ2-1; 9 bases line up with TRBD1. Germline V gene sequence: CDR1 MNHNY, CDR2 SVGAGI (reference sequence). The J segment lost 8 bases and the V segment lost 5 bases, leaving 10 bases of the junction unmatched. This CDR3 is 15 amino acids long. As DNA, the CDR3 is TGTGCCAGCAGTACCCGGGACAGGGCATTCGATGAGCAGTTCTTC. Residues: CASSTRDRAFDEQFF.

This rearrangement joins TRBV27 to TRBJ2-3; 8 bases align to TRBD2. CDR1 and CDR2 (germline): MNHEY, SMNVEV (reference sequence). After removal of 5 bases from V and 3 bases from J, the junction contained 10 bases not matched to a gene. The CDR3 is 16 residues long. In DNA form, the CDR3 reads TGTGCCAGCAGTCCATATCCGGGACTAGGAACAGATACGCAGTATTTT. Translation gives CASSPYPGLGTDTQYF.

The J gene is TRBJ2-1, the V gene TRBV12-3 or TRBV12-4, with a possible D match to TRBD2 (6 bases). V dropped 4 bases and J dropped 8 bases, with 15 bases sitting between them. The CDR3 runs to 14 residues. In nucleotides, the CDR3 is TGTGCCAGCAGTTCATATGGGGACTTCGATGAGCAGTTCTTC. It specifies CASSSYGDFDEQFF.

This chain uses TRBV6-5 with TRBJ1-1, with D unclear. The ends were cut back, 5 bases at V and 6 bases at J, with 13 bases in the middle. This CDR3 contains 13 residues. Germline V gene sequence: CDR1 MNHEY, CDR2 SVGAGI. DNA for the CDR3: TGTGCCAGCAGTCCTGGTGGTCCCGCTGAAGCTTTCTTT. Translated: CASSPGGPAEAFF.

This clonotype was seen a few times. The V gene is TRBV7-9, the J gene TRBJ2-1, with D possibly TRBD2 on 5 matching bases. This CDR3 comprises 15 residues. Trimming took 5 bases from V and 5 from J, leaving 16 bases between them. Germline CDR1 and CDR2: SEHNR and FQNEAQ (reference sequence). CDR3 loop: CASSQSGGSHNEQFF. The CDR3 region has the DNA TGTGCCAGCAGCCAAAGCGGAGGAAGCCACAATGAGCAGTTCTTC.

In its sample, this clonotype was seen many times. The chain joins TRBV7-8 to TRBJ1-5; D gene unclear. CDR1 is SGHVS, CDR2 FQNEAQ, per germline. The length of the CDR3 is 15 residues. V lost 1 base, J lost 3 bases, and 10 bases lay in between. CDR3 nucleotides: TGTGCCAGCAGCTTAGGCCCCGGAATCAATCAGCCCCAGCATTTT. Its translation is CASSLGPGINQPQHF.

CDR3 DNA: TGTGCCAGCAGCCCATGGGGTGGCGGGGGCTACACCGGGGAGCTGTTTTTT. It translates to CASSPWGGGGYTGELFF. The chain carries TRBV12-3 or TRBV12-4 and TRBJ2-2; TRBD2 might be the D (7 bases). The CDR3 covers 17 residues. V dropped 6 bases and J dropped 3 bases, with 20 bases sitting between them.

The rearrangement links TRBV19 to TRBJ1-5, with D perhaps matching TRBD1 (5 bases). The V end lost 7 bases, the J end lost 6 bases, and 10 bases lay between the germline ends. The CDR3 loop spans 12 amino acids. CDR1 and CDR2 from the germline V gene are LNHDA and SQIVND (reference sequence). The CDR3 region has the DNA TGTGCCAGTACCCAGGGCGGTCAGCCCCAGCATTTT. Residues: CASTQGGQPQHF.

This clonotype turned up a few times. This chain joins TRBV10-3 and TRBJ1-5, with D uncertain. Germline V gene sequence: CDR1 ENHRY, CDR2 SYGVKD. Trimming took 5 bases from V and 0 from J, leaving 14 bases between them. The CDR3 consists of 16 residues. The CDR3 sequence is CAISPSRASSNQPQHF. In DNA form, the CDR3 reads TGTGCCATCAGTCCTTCTCGGGCCAGTAGCAATCAGCCCCAGCATTTT.

The gene calls are TRBV18 and TRBJ2-5; perhaps TRBD1 as D (5 bases). Germline CDR1 and CDR2: KGHSH and LQKENI. V lost 0 bases and J lost 11, with 13 bases in between. The CDR3 covers 13 residues. CDR3 amino acids: CASSPPVDRAQYF. CDR3 DNA sequence: TGTGCCAGCTCACCACCGGTCGACAGAGCTCAGTACTTC.

This clonotype turned up a few times. V gene TRBV7-8 combines with J gene TRBJ1-1, with D perhaps matching TRBD1 (6 bases). Germline values: CDR1 SGHVS, CDR2 FQNEAQ. This CDR3 is 13 amino acids long. The ends were cut back, 5 bases at V and 4 bases at J, with 11 bases in the middle. CDR3 sequence reads: CASSEGGVTEAFF. DNA for the CDR3: TGTGCCAGCAGCGAAGGGGGGGTCACTGAAGCTTTCTTT.

This clonotype has just a few counts. The chain has TRBV4-2 and TRBJ2-1; 7 nucleotides match TRBD2. Per germline, CDR1 LGHNA and CDR2 YNFKEQ. The CDR3 spans 15 residues. The V segment lost 0 bases and the J segment 8 bases; nucleotides outside the gene matches: 7. CDR3 region: CASSQEVGGFHEQFF. Written as DNA, the CDR3 is TGTGCCAGCAGCCAAGAGGTGGGGGGGTTCCATGAGCAGTTCTTC.